This TCR beta chain was captured in a study of human thymus T cells. Generated by immunoSEQ multiplex PCR, the TCRdb table keeps only in-frame clones and is missing some. The sample holds about 78,000 clones, just over 95% seen once. CDR1 is PRHDT and CDR2 is FYEKMQ in the germline V gene (reference sequence). CDR3 length: 20 residues. After removal of 5 bases from V and 1 base from J, the junction contained 17 bases not matched to a gene. Notes on the study in general: V and J gene usage appeared biased in thymic and blood repertoires. Related research has reported that thymic repertoires overlap highly among unrelated individuals.

For this clone: Antigen: not known.

Thymus tissue was removed during corrective cardiac surgery. Healthy Finnish infants having corrective surgery for congenital heart defects served as donors. The TCR comes from a boy in the first two years of life with a congenital heart defect but otherwise immunologically healthy. Source material: thymus tissue. The genes are TRBV13 and TRBJ2-5, with 12 bases aligning to TRBD2. CDR3 in amino acids: CASSPRLAGEGFSLQETQYF. The CDR3 DNA is TGTGCCAGCAGCCCCCGACTAGCGGGAGAAGGGTTTAGTCTCCAAGAGACCCAGTACTTC.